The 9 T cell receptor beta chains presented below share a single source sample, sequenced in a study of cytomegalovirus exposure and HLA in healthy donors. A multiplex PCR was run with 60 Vbeta primers and 13 Jbeta primers. Measured with immunoSEQ multiplex PCR; TCRdb has only the in-frame clones, and not every one. The sample lists 55,000 to 70,000 clones; 75% to 90% were seen once. The specimen was PBMCs. Every receptor here comes from a woman aged 25 to 39 in good health and CMV-seronegative.

The chain combines TRBV30 with TRBJ1-3; no reliable D call. Germline CDR1 is GTSNPN and CDR2 is SVGIG (reference sequence). CDR3 size: 13 residues. Deletions cut 3 bases from V and 2 bases from J, with 8 bases between. In nucleotides, the CDR3 is TGTGCCTGGAGCCGTAATCCTGGAAACACCATATATTTT. Amino acids: CAWSRNPGNTIYF.

The V gene is TRBV4-3, the J gene TRBJ1-1; 9 nucleotides line up with TRBD1. This CDR3 has 16 amino acids. With V trimmed by 2 bases and J by 2 bases, 6 bases remained unmatched. Germline CDR1 LGHNA, CDR2 YSLEER. CDR3 bases: TGCGCCAGCAGCCAAATGCGGACAGGGGCCAACACTGAAGCTTTCTTT. Translation gives CASSQMRTGANTEAFF.

This clone occurred once. The genes are TRBV5-4 and TRBJ1-1; D gene uncertain. Trimming removed 6 bases at V and 5 bases at J, with 14 bases between. The germline V gene encodes CDR1 SGHNT and CDR2 YYREEE (reference sequence). The CDR3 sequence is 13 residues long. CDR3 sequence (DNA): TGTGCCAGCACAGGAAACTCCCGGACTGAAGCTTTCTTT. This gives the protein CASTGNSRTEAFF.

The chain has TRBV4-3 and TRBJ2-3; 10 bases map to TRBD1. V was pared by 4 bases and J by 0 bases, with 1 base of the junction left unmatched. The CDR3 is 15 residues long. The germline V gene encodes CDR1 LGHNA and CDR2 YSLEER. CDR3 in amino acids: CASSLGQGSTDTQYF. The DNA for the CDR3 is TGCGCCAGCAGCCTGGGACAGGGGAGCACAGATACGCAGTATTTT.

CDR3 DNA sequence: TGCGCCAGCAGCTTCTCGGGTCTCCAAGAGACCCAGTACTTC. This codes for CASSFSGLQETQYF. The chain is built from TRBV5-1 and TRBJ2-5; D not certain. This CDR3 comprises 14 residues. The V end was cut by 2 bases, the J end by 1 base, with 9 bases between. CDR1 is SGHRS, CDR2 YFSETQ, per germline. Supplemented by reference TRBV5-1 and TRBJ2-5, the full variable domain reads KAGVTQTPRYLIKTRGQQVTLSCSPISGHRSVSWYQQTPGQGLQFLFEYFSETQRNKGNFPGRFSGRQFSNSRSEMNVSTLELGDSALYLCASSFSGLQETQYFGPGTRLLVL.

This sequence joins TRBV5-5 and TRBJ2-7, with 15 bases aligning to TRBD2. This CDR3 comprises 15 residues. Losses at the gene ends were 4 bases for V and 4 bases for J; bases not matched to a gene: 3. Germline lookup yields CDR1 SGHKS and CDR2 YYEKEE (reference sequence). CDR3 DNA sequence: TGTGCCAGCAGCACAGGACTAGCGGGAGGGTACGAGCAGTACTTC. Protein: CASSTGLAGGYEQYF. Complete variable domain (other parts from reference TRBV5-5 and TRBJ2-7): DAGVTQSPTHLIKTRGQQVTLRCSPISGHKSVSWYQQVLGQGPQFIFQYYEKEERGRGNFPDRFSARQFPNYSSELNVNALLLGDSALYLCASSTGLAGGYEQYFGPGTRLTVT.

This clone was seen more than once but under ten times. The chain employs TRBV27 and TRBJ1-4, with 7 nucleotides matching TRBD1. The V gene end was trimmed by 2 bases and the J gene end by 4 bases; junction bases not matched to a gene: 4. The CDR3 spans 15 residues. CDR1 is MNHEY, CDR2 SMNVEV, per germline (reference sequence). Here the CDR3 DNA reads TGTGCCAGCAGTTTAAAGGGGGCGTTTAATGAAAAACTGTTTTTT. Translating it yields CASSLKGAFNEKLFF.

The chain links TRBV5-1 to TRBJ2-1, with D maybe TRBD1 (8 bases). CDR3 size: 13 residues. Trimming left V 2 bases short and J 9 bases short, with 12 bases between. Looked up from germline, CDR1 is SGHRS and CDR2 is YFSETQ. The CDR3 bases are TGCGCCAGCAGCTTCACAGGGGGGGGTGAGCAGTTCTTC. Residues: CASSFTGGGEQFF.

This chain uses TRBV7-3 with TRBJ1-1, with D possibly matching TRBD1 (5 bases). V lost 5 bases and J lost 3, with 10 bases in between. Germline loops: CDR1 SGHTA, CDR2 FQGTGA. The CDR3 is made up of 13 amino acids. This CDR3 reads CASSRQSYTEAFF. CDR3 DNA sequence: TGTGCCAGCAGCCGACAGTCTTACACTGAAGCTTTCTTT. The complete variable domain, with remaining parts taken from reference TRBV7-3 and TRBJ1-1, reads GAGVSQTPSNKVTEKGKYVELRCDPISGHTALYWYRQSLGQGPEFLIYFQGTGAADDSGLPNDRFFAVRPEGSVSTLKIQRTERGDSAVYLCASSRQSYTEAFFGQGTRLTVV.